This T cell receptor (beta chain) stems from a study of T cell responses to AZD1222 COVID-19 vaccine. TCRdb's copy holds only in-frame clones and misses some; the assay was immunoSEQ multiplex PCR. The table includes around 160,000 clones, about 91% detected once. The CDR3 loop spans 13 amino acids. V was clipped by 4 bases and J by 6 bases; unmatched bases: 6. Germline CDR1 SQVTM, CDR2 ANQGSEA. The material sequenced was peripheral blood, taken 28 days after the second AZD1222 dose. The V and J genes are TRBV29-1 and TRBJ2-1; the match to TRBD1 covers 7 bases. The clonotype originates from an adult who received the AZD1222 COVID-19 vaccine. The CDR3 loop reads CSVGQGVLNEQFF. The CDR3 nucleotides read TGCAGCGTTGGACAGGGTGTTCTCAATGAGCAGTTCTTC.